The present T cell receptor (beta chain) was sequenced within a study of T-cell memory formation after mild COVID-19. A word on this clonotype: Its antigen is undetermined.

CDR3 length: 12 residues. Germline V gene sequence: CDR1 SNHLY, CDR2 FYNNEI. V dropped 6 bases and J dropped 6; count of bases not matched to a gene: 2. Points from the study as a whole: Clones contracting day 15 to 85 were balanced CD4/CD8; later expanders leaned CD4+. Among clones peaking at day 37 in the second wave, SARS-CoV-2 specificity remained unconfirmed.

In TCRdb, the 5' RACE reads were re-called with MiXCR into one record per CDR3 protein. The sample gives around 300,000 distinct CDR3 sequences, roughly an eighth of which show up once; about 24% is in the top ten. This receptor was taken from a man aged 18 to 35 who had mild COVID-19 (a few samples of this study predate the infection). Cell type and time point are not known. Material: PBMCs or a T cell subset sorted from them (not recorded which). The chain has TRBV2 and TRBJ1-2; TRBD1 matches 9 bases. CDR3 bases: TGTGCCAGCAGATGGACAGGGGATGGCTACACCTTC. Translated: CASRWTGDGYTF.